This TCR beta chain was obtained from a study of control samples from healthy donors and cancer patients. Generated by immunoSEQ multiplex PCR, the TCRdb table keeps only in-frame clones and is missing some. Here the sample spans 29,000 or so clones, roughly nine tenths being singletons. This CDR3 is built from 14 residues. V lost 7 bases, J lost 4 bases, and 14 bases lay in between. Looked up from germline, CDR1 is LNHDA and CDR2 is SQIVND (reference sequence). The sequencing input was formalin-fixed, paraffin-embedded tissue. This chain uses TRBV19 with TRBJ1-3, with TRBD1 as a possible D gene (6 bases). The TCR originated in a female donor with melanoma. The chain's CDR3 is CASTRQDVGNTIYF. The CDR3 DNA reads as TGTGCCAGTACTCGACAGGATGTAGGAAACACCATATATTTT.